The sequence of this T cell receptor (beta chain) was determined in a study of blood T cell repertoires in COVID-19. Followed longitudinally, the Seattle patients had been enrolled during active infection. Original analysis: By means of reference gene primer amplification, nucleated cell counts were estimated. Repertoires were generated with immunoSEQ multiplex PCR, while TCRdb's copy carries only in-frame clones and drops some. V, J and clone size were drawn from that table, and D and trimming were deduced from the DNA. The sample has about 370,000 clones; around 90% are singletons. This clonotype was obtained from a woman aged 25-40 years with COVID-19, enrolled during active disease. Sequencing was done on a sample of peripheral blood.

Here the CDR3 reads CASTETGGSTDTQYF. The CDR3 DNA sequence: TGTGCCAGCACCGAAACGGGGGGGAGCACAGATACGCAGTATTTT. J is TRBJ2-3 and V is TRBV2, with TRBD2 matching 8 bases. The CDR3 is made up of 15 amino acids. Unmatched junction bases numbered 6, after V lost 7 bases and J lost 0 bases. The germline gives CDR1 SNHLY, CDR2 FYNNEI. Full variable domain (rest looked up from reference TRBV2 and TRBJ2-3): EPEVTQTPSHQVTQMGQEVILRCVPISNHLYFYWYRQILGQKVEFLVSFYNNEISEKSEIFDDQFSVERPDGSNFTLKIRSTKLEDSAMYFCASTETGGSTDTQYFGPGTRLTVL.